Each of the 23 T cell receptor beta chains below was sequenced from the same sample in a study of T cell responses to AZD1222 COVID-19 vaccine. Profiling relied on immunoSEQ multiplex PCR, and the TCRdb table lists in-frame clones only, not all of them. The sample lists some 280,000 clones, around 93% occurring once. This sample comprised peripheral blood, obtained 28 days after the second AZD1222 dose. These receptors came from an adult who received the AZD1222 COVID-19 vaccine.

This chain connects TRBV19 to TRBJ1-1; TRBD1 matches 9 bases. The CDR3 is 15 amino acids. The germline gives CDR1 LNHDA, CDR2 SQIVND (reference sequence). After removal of 0 bases from V and 5 bases from J, the junction contained 4 bases not matched to a gene. The CDR3 reads CASSIDLGTGTEAFF. The CDR3 nucleotides are TGTGCCAGTAGTATAGATCTAGGGACAGGGACTGAAGCTTTCTTT.

The chain employs TRBV30 and TRBJ1-1; D is uncertain. This CDR3 contains 13 residues. CDR1 is GTSNPN, CDR2 SVGIG, per germline (reference sequence). V shed 0 bases and J shed 4 bases, with 9 bases lying between them. The CDR3 DNA reads as TGTGCCTGGAGTGTACCGGGTAGCACTGAAGCTTTCTTT. Translation: CAWSVPGSTEAFF.

The chain carries TRBV5-4 and TRBJ2-1; TRBD2 matches 14 bases. The CDR3 runs 17 residues. J lost 8 bases, V lost 0 bases, and 7 bases had no gene match. CDR1 and CDR2 from the germline V gene are SGHNT and YYREEE (reference sequence). The chain's CDR3 is CASSLGGTSGRGDEQFF. The CDR3 bases are TGTGCCAGCAGCTTGGGGGGGACTAGCGGGAGAGGGGATGAGCAGTTCTTC.

A single count supports this clone. This CDR3 is CASSGGAAQETQYF. In nucleotides, the CDR3 is TGTGCCAGCAGTGGGGGAGCGGCCCAAGAGACCCAGTACTTC. The chain is built from TRBV2 and TRBJ2-5; tentative D call: TRBD2 (5 bases). This CDR3 has 14 residues. In germline, CDR1 is SNHLY, CDR2 FYNNEI. V was cut by 4 bases and J by 1 base, with 10 bases left in between.

The chain recombines TRBV29-1 with TRBJ1-1, with D uncertain. Germline assignment: CDR1 SQVTM and CDR2 ANQGSEA. CDR3 length: 12 amino acids. The ends were cut back, 3 bases at V and 7 bases at J, with 12 bases in the middle. CDR3 sequence reads: CSVEETNLEAFF. CDR3 nucleotides: TGCAGCGTTGAGGAAACCAACCTTGAAGCTTTCTTT. Filled out from reference TRBV29-1 and TRBJ1-1, the complete variable domain reads SAVISQKPSRDICQRGTSLTIQCQVDSQVTMMFWYRQQPGQSLTLIATANQGSEATYESGFVIDKFPISRPNLTFSTLTVSNMSPEDSSIYLCSVEETNLEAFFGQGTRLTVV.

The chain is built from TRBV4-1 and TRBJ2-7, with a possible D match to TRBD2 (6 bases). The CDR3 consists of 13 residues. The germline gives CDR1 MGHRA, CDR2 YSYEKL. Deletions cut 3 bases from V and 7 bases from J, with 13 bases between. CDR3 protein: CASSQTWDSEQYF. For the CDR3, the DNA is TGCGCCAGCAGCCAGACTTGGGACTCTGAGCAGTACTTC.

About this clone: Germline is not matched at one junction end, which may reflect a read error. The rearrangement joins TRBV5-1 to TRBJ1-2; 7 bases match TRBD1. This CDR3 has 14 residues. Germline-derived CDR1 and CDR2 are SGHRS and YFSETQ. Here the CDR3 reads CARSLWQGGTDYTF. CDR3 nucleotides: TGCGCCCGCAGCTTGTGGCAGGGGGGGACGGACTACACCTTC.

The chain links TRBV3-1 (or the pseudogene TRBV3-2) to TRBJ1-5, with D uncertain. In germline, CDR1 is LGHDT, CDR2 YNNKEL (reference sequence). The CDR3 has 13 residues. The germline V and J ends were trimmed by 4 bases and 3 bases, with 7 bases remaining between them. The DNA for the CDR3 is TGTGCCAGCAGCCTTGGGTACAATCAGCCCCAGCATTTT. Protein: CASSLGYNQPQHF.

The chain couples TRBV5-1 to TRBJ2-7; D is perhaps TRBD1 (5 bases). The CDR3 extends over 14 amino acids. Germline V gene data show CDR1 as SGHRS and CDR2 as YFSETQ. V lost 2 bases and J 3 bases, leaving 12 bases between the germline ends. Here the CDR3 DNA reads TGCGCCAGCAGCTTTCCAGGGTCCAACTACGAGCAGTACTTC. Translating gives CASSFPGSNYEQYF.

The V and J genes are TRBV7-2 and TRBJ2-7, with D maybe TRBD1 (6 bases). The CDR3 runs to 14 residues. V was trimmed by 4 bases and J by 3 bases, leaving 13 bases between them. In germline, CDR1 is SGHTA, CDR2 FQGNSA. The CDR3 protein is CASSSPDRRYEQYF. Written as DNA, the CDR3 is TGTGCCAGCAGCTCACCAGACAGGCGCTACGAGCAGTACTTC.

The chain is built from TRBV10-3 and TRBJ2-1; 7 bases line up with TRBD2. V lost 2 bases to trimming and J lost 9 bases; unmatched junction nucleotides: 16. Germline V CDR1 and CDR2: ENHRY, SYGVKD. This CDR3 has 17 amino acids. CDR3 sequence reads: CAISEGPLAGVVGEQFF. DNA for the CDR3: TGTGCCATCAGTGAGGGCCCCTTGGCGGGAGTGGTAGGTGAGCAGTTCTTC.

The chain combines TRBV23-1 with TRBJ1-6; D not resolved. TRBV23-1 is an ORF; its function is uncertain. There are 12 residues in the CDR3. V lost 2 bases and J 12 bases, leaving 8 bases between the germline ends. The CDR3, as DNA: TGCGCCAGCAGTCAACAGAGGTTACCCCTCCACTTT. Translation: CASSQQRLPLHF.

The chain joins TRBV24-1 to TRBJ1-5, with D possibly TRBD1 on 5 matching bases. V dropped 9 bases and J dropped 4 bases, with 18 bases sitting between them. The CDR3 length is 15 residues. Per the germline V gene, CDR1 is KGHDR and CDR2 is SFDVKD. The CDR3, as DNA: TGTGCCACCTCCTTTGGGGGGGAGGGAAATCAGCCCCAGCATTTT. It encodes CATSFGGEGNQPQHF.

The V gene is TRBV18, the J gene TRBJ1-6, with TRBD1 matching over 7 bases. V lost 6 bases and J lost 7; bases outside the gene matches: 6. Germline V gives CDR1 KGHSH, CDR2 LQKENI. The CDR3 length is 14 residues. Here the CDR3 reads CASSNRQGNSPLHF. The CDR3 coding sequence is TGTGCCAGCTCGAACCGACAGGGAAATTCACCCCTCCACTTT.

The V call is TRBV5-1, the J call TRBJ2-1; TRBD1 matches at 9 bases. This CDR3 is 16 amino acids long. The germline CDR1 and CDR2 sequences are SGHRS and YFSETQ. J lost 7 bases, V lost 4 bases, and 12 bases had no gene match. DNA of the CDR3: TGCGCCAGCAGCAGAACAGGGGGCGCCGGTATTAATGAGCAGTTCTTC. Translated, it gives CASSRTGGAGINEQFF.

V gene TRBV4-1 combines with J gene TRBJ2-7; D is perhaps TRBD1 or TRBD2 (6 bases each). This CDR3 is built from 16 residues. Germline V lookup: CDR1 MGHRA, CDR2 YSYEKL. The V end lost 0 bases, the J end lost 1 base, and 13 bases lay between the germline ends. The CDR3 loop reads CASSQDSGGSSYEQYF. CDR3 sequence (DNA): TGCGCCAGCAGCCAAGATTCCGGGGGCTCATCCTACGAGCAGTACTTC.

This chain links TRBV28 with TRBJ1-5; D unresolved. The CDR3 spans 12 residues. Germline-derived CDR1 and CDR2 are MDHEN and SYDVKM. With 6 bases removed from V and 6 bases from J, the gap between germline ends came to 9 bases. CDR3 coding DNA: TGTGCCAGCAGCCCTCCCCTTCAGCCCCAGCATTTT. Its protein is CASSPPLQPQHF.

The chain is built from TRBV19 and TRBJ2-7, with D perhaps matching TRBD2 (6 bases). The V gene lost 5 bases and the J gene lost 0 bases, with 14 bases spanning the gap. The CDR3 is made up of 15 amino acids. CDR1 and CDR2 (germline): LNHDA, SQIVND (reference sequence). CDR3 coding DNA: TGTGCCAGTAGTTCGGACTACTCCCCCTCCTACGAGCAGTACTTC. Translated, it gives CASSSDYSPSYEQYF.

DNA of the CDR3: TGTGCCAGCTCTTTAGGGCAGGGGTATGGCTACACCTTC. This gives the protein CASSLGQGYGYTF. This chain joins TRBV12-3 or TRBV12-4 and TRBJ1-2; tentative D call: TRBD1 (6 bases). This CDR3 spans 13 amino acids. V lost 8 bases, J lost 5 bases, and 15 bases lay in between.

The genes are TRBV6-5 and TRBJ1-1; weak D call: TRBD1 (5 bases). The CDR3 extends over 14 amino acids. Germline CDR1 MNHEY, CDR2 SVGAGI. Deletions cut 4 bases from V and 5 bases from J, with 14 bases between. This CDR3 reads CASSWAGEGTEAFF. In DNA form, the CDR3 reads TGTGCCAGCAGTTGGGCGGGGGAGGGTACTGAAGCTTTCTTT.

This clone appeared once. The V call is TRBV27, the J call TRBJ2-7; D may match TRBD1 or TRBD2 (6 bases each). Trimming removed 5 bases from V and 2 bases from J, with 22 bases in between. The CDR3 has 17 amino acids. The germline CDR1 and CDR2 sequences are MNHEY and SMNVEV (reference sequence). As DNA, the CDR3 is TGTGCCAGCAGTCTCCGGGAGAGTGGGGGCATCGCCTACGAGCAGTACTTC. Translation gives CASSLRESGGIAYEQYF.

The chain uses TRBV7-8 and TRBJ2-3; D gene ambiguous. The CDR3 spans 14 residues. The V gene's germline CDR1 is SGHVS and CDR2 FQNEAQ. V dropped 4 bases and J dropped 3 bases, with 11 bases sitting between them. Here the CDR3 reads CASSSRAPTDTQYF. DNA for the CDR3: TGTGCCAGCAGCTCCCGGGCCCCGACAGATACGCAGTATTTT.

The chain uses TRBV5-4 and TRBJ2-7; D not resolved. The CDR3 spans 11 residues. Looked up from germline, CDR1 is SGHNT and CDR2 is YYREEE (reference sequence). V was shortened by 3 bases and J by 4 bases, with 5 bases between the two germline ends. This chain's CDR3 is CASSSDYEQYF. DNA of the CDR3: TGTGCCAGCAGCTCCGATTACGAGCAGTACTTC.